The clone carrying this TCR beta chain occurred once. Per the germline V gene, CDR1 is MNHEY and CDR2 is SVGAGI. The V end was cut by 2 bases, the J end by 4 bases, with 11 bases between. This CDR3 has 14 amino acids. These data originate in a study of blood T cell repertoires in COVID-19. Study in general: Acute and convalescent COVID-19 specimens originated in the United States, Italy and Spain. In each case, the material was cDNA or gDNA derived from T cells, B-cell-depleted T cells, or PBMCs.

Followed longitudinally, the Seattle patients had been enrolled during active infection. In the source study's methods: Amplification from reference gene primers served as the basis for estimated nucleated cell counts. Using immunoSEQ multiplex PCR, the repertoire was profiled, and TCRdb retains in-frame clones only, with some absent. V, J and clone size are taken as reported in that table, and D and trimming were inferred from the DNA itself. The sample lists fewer than 700,000 clones, 85% to 90% seen once, with around 8% in the top ten. The chain employs TRBV6-5 and TRBJ1-1, with D possibly being TRBD1 (5 bases). The clonotype was recovered from a woman aged 45 to 65 with COVID-19, enrolled during active disease. Sequences were obtained from peripheral blood. CDR3 nucleotide sequence: TGTGCCAGCAGTTACGGCGGGGGGTCCACTGAAGCTTTCTTT. It specifies CASSYGGGSTEAFF.